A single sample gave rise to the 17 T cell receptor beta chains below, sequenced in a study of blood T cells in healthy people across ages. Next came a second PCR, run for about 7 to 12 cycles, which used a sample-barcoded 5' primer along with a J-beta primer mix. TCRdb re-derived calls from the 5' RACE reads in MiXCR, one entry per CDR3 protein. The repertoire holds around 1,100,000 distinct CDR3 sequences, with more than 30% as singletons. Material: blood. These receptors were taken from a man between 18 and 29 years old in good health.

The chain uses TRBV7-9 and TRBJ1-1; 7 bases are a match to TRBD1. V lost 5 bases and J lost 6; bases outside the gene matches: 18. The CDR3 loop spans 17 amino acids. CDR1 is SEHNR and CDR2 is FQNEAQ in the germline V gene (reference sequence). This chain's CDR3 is CASSPGGTALKRSEAFF. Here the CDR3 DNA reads TGTGCCAGCAGCCCGGGGGGGACAGCTCTTAAGCGGTCTGAAGCTTTCTTT.

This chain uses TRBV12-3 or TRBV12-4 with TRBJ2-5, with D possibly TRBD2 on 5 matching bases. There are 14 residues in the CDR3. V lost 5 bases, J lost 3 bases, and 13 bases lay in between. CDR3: CASSAVGLEETQYF. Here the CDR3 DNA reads TGTGCCAGCAGTGCCGTAGGACTGGAAGAGACCCAGTACTTC.

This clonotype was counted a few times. The CDR3: CASSVSQNIQYF. Written as DNA, the CDR3 is TGTGCCAGCAGCGTATCCCAAAACATTCAGTACTTC. The genes are TRBV9 and TRBJ2-4; no firm D call. Germline-derived CDR1 and CDR2 are SGDLS and YYNGEE. The CDR3 has 12 amino acids. Trimming removed 1 base at V and 5 bases at J, with 4 bases between.

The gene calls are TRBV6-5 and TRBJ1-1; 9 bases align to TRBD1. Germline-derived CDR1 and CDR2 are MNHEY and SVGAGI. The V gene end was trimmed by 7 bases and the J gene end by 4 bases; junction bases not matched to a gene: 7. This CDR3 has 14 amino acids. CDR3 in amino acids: CASTHRGLATEAFF. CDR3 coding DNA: TGTGCCAGCACCCACAGGGGGCTCGCCACTGAAGCTTTCTTT.

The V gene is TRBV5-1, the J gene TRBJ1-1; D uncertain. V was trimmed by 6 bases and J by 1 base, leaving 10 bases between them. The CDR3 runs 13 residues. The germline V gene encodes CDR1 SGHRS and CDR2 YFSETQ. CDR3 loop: CASMSRSNTEAFF. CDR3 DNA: TGCGCCAGCATGAGTCGTTCGAACACTGAAGCTTTCTTT.

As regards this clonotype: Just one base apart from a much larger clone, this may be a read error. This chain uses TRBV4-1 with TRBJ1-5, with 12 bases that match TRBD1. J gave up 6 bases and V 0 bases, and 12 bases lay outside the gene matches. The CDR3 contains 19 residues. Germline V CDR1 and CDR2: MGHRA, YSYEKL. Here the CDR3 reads CASSQDLGTGGSSCQPQHF. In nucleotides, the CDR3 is TGCGCCAGCAGCCAAGATCTTGGGACAGGGGGCTCTTCTTGTCAGCCCCAGCATTTT.

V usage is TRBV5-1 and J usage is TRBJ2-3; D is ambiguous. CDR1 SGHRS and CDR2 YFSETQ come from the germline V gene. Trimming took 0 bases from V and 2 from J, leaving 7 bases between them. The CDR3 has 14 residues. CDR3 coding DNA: TGCGCCAGCAGCTTGGGATCAAACACAGATACGCAGTATTTT. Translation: CASSLGSNTDTQYF.

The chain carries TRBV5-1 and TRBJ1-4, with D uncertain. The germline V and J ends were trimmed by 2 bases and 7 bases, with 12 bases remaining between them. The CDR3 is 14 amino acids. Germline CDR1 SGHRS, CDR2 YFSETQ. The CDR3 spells CASSFGRQPEKLFF. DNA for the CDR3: TGCGCCAGCAGCTTTGGGAGACAACCTGAAAAACTGTTTTTT.

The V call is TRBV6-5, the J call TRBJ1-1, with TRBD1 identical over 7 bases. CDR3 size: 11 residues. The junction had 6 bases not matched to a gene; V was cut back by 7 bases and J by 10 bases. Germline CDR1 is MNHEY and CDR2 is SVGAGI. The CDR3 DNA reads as TGTGCCAGCACCAGGGGGGCTGGAGCTTTCTTT. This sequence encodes CASTRGAGAFF.

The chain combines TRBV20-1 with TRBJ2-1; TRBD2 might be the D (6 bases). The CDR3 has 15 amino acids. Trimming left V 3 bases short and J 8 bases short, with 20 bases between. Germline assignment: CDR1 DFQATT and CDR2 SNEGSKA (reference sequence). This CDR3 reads CSARRDPSSWDEQFF. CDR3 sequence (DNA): TGCAGTGCTAGGCGGGACCCTAGCTCCTGGGATGAGCAGTTCTTC.

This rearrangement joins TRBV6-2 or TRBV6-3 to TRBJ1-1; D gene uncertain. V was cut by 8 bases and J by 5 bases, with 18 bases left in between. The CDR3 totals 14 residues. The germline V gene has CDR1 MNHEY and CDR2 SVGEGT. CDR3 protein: CASGPGGGRTEAFF. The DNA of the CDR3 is TGTGCCAGCGGTCCGGGAGGAGGGCGAACTGAAGCTTTCTTT.

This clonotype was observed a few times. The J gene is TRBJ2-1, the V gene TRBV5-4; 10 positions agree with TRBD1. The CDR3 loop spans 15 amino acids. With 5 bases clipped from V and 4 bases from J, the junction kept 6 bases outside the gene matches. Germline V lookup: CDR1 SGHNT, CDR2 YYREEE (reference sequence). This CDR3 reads CASRQDRGVYNEQFF. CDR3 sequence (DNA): TGTGCCAGCAGACAGGACAGGGGGGTTTACAATGAGCAGTTCTTC.

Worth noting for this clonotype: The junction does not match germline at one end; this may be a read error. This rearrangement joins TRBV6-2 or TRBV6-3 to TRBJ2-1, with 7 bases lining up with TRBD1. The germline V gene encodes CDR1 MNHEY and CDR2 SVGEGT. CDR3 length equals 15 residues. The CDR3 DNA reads TGTGTCAGCTTGCCCTTATTGACAGGGATCGATGAGCAGTTCTTC. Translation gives CVSLPLLTGIDEQFF.

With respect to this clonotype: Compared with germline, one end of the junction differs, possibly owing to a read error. CDR3 sequence: CASGQDQGLYEQYF. CDR3 bases: TGCGCCAGCGGCCAAGATCAGGGTCTGTACGAGCAGTACTTC. J is TRBJ2-4 and V is TRBV4-3, with D perhaps TRBD1 (5 bases). The assigned J gene may be wrong: the sequence end matches TRBJ2-7 better. The CDR3 totals 14 residues. Looked up from germline, CDR1 is LGHNA and CDR2 is YSLEER.

The CDR3 DNA reads as TGTGCCAGCAGCTTACCGGGATCGGACTATGGCTACACCTTC. Translation: CASSLPGSDYGYTF. The V and J genes are TRBV5-6 and TRBJ1-2; D is uncertain. This CDR3 contains 14 residues. The germline gives CDR1 SGHDT, CDR2 YYEEEE. The V end lost 2 bases, the J end lost 3 bases, and 11 bases lay between the germline ends. Drawing the rest from reference TRBV5-6 and TRBJ1-2, the complete variable domain is DAGVTQSPTHLIKTRGQQVTLRCSPKSGHDTVSWYQQALGQGPQFIFQYYEEEERQRGNFPDRFSGHQFPNYSSELNVNALLLGDSALYLCASSLPGSDYGYTFGSGTRLTVV.

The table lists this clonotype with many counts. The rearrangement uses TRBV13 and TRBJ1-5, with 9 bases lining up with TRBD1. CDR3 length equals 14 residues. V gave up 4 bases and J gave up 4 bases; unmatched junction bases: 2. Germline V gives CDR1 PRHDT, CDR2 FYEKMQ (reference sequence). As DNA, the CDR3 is TGTGCCAGCAGCTGGGGACAGGGTAATCAGCCCCAGCATTTT. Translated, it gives CASSWGQGNQPQHF.

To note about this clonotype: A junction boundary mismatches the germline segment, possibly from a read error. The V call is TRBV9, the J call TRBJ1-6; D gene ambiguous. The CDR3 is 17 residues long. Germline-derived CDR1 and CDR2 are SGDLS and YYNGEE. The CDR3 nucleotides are TGTGCCAGTAGCGGACCCGTCGGGGTAGAGGATAATTCACCCCTCCACTTT. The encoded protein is CASSGPVGVEDNSPLHF.